This T cell receptor (beta chain) was documented in a study of cytomegalovirus exposure and HLA in healthy donors. PCR amplification relied on 60 Vbeta primers (plus 13 Jbeta primers). Libraries were prepared by immunoSEQ multiplex PCR; TCRdb keeps only in-frame clonotypes and omits some of them. The sample has about 76,000 clones, around 65% seen once. Broader study findings: Most sequenced TCRs were rare (though some public TCRs occurred in many donors).

A note on this clone: Its antigen remains unidentified.

Germline values: CDR1 MDHEN, CDR2 SYDVKM. The J segment lost 6 bases and the V segment lost 6 bases, leaving 8 bases of the junction unmatched. This CDR3 is 14 amino acids long. Regarding donors, all were healthy bone marrow donors. This rearrangement joins TRBV28 to TRBJ2-7; 10 nucleotides match TRBD1. This receptor was taken from a man aged 55 to 70 in good health and CMV-seropositive. The sequenced sample was PBMCs. Here the CDR3 reads CASREGTGVLEQYF. CDR3 sequence (DNA): TGTGCCAGCAGAGAGGGGACAGGGGTTCTCGAGCAGTACTTC.